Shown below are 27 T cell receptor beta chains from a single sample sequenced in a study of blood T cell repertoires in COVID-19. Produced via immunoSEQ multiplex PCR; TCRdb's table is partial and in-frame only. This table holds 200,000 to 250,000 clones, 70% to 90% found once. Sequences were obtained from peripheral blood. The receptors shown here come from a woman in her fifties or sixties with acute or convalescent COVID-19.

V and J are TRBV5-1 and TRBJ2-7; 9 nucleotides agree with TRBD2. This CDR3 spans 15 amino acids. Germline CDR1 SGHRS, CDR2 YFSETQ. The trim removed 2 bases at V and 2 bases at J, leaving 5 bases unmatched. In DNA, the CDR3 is TGCGCCAGCAGCTTTTCGGCGGGAGGGCCCTACGAGCAGTACTTC. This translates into CASSFSAGGPYEQYF.

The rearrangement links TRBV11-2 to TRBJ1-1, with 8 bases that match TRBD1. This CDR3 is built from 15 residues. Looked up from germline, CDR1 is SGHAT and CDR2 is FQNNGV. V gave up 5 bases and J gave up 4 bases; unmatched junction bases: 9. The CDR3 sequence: CASSDHRTGLTEAFF. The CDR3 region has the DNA TGTGCCAGCAGCGATCACCGGACAGGGCTCACTGAAGCTTTCTTT. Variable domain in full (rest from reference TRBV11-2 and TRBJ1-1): EAGVAQSPRYKIIEKRQSVAFWCNPISGHATLYWYQQILGQGPKLLIQFQNNGVVDDSQLPKDRFSAERLKGVDSTLKIQPAKLEDSAVYLCASSDHRTGLTEAFFGQGTRLTVV.

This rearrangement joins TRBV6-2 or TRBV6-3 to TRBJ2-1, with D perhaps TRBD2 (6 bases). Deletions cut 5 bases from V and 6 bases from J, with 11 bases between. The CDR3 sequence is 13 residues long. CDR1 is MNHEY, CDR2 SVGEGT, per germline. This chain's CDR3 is CASSRDSTNEQFF. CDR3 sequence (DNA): TGTGCCAGCAGTAGGGACTCGACCAATGAGCAGTTCTTC.

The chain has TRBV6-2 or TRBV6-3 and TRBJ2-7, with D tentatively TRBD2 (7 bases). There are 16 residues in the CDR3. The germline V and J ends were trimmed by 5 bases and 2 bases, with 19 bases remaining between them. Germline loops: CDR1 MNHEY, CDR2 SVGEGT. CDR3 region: CASSPILRGATYEQYF. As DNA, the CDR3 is TGTGCCAGCAGTCCCATTCTCCGGGGGGCTACCTACGAGCAGTACTTC.

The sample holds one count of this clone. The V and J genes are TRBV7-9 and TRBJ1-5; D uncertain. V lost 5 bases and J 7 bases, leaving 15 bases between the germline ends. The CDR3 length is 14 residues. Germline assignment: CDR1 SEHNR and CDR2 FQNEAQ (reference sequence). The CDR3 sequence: CASSPDSFGQPQHF. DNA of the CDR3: TGTGCCAGCAGCCCGGATAGCTTTGGACAGCCCCAGCATTTT.

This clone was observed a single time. The CDR3 loop is CASSLDTGGVGAEAFF. In DNA, the CDR3 is TGCGCCAGCAGCTTGGATACAGGGGGCGTCGGCGCTGAAGCTTTCTTT. The chain combines TRBV5-1 with TRBJ1-1; 9 bases map to TRBD1. The germline CDR1 and CDR2 sequences are SGHRS and YFSETQ. CDR3 length equals 16 residues. V gave up 0 bases and J gave up 6 bases; unmatched junction bases: 9.

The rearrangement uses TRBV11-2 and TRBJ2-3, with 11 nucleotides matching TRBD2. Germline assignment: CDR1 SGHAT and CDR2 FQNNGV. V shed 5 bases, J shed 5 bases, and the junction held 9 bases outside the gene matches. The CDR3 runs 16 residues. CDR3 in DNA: TGTGCCAGCAGCCTCTTTAGCGGGGGGGCCAAAGATACGCAGTATTTT. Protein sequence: CASSLFSGGAKDTQYF. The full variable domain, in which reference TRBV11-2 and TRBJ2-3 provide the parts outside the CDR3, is EAGVAQSPRYKIIEKRQSVAFWCNPISGHATLYWYQQILGQGPKLLIQFQNNGVVDDSQLPKDRFSAERLKGVDSTLKIQPAKLEDSAVYLCASSLFSGGAKDTQYFGPGTRLTVL.

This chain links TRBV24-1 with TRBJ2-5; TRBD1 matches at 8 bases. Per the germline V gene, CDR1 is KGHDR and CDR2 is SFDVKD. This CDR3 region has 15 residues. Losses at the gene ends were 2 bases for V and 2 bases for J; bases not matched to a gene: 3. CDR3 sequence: CATSDSGQGQETQYF. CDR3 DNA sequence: TGTGCCACCAGTGATTCAGGACAGGGACAAGAGACCCAGTACTTC.

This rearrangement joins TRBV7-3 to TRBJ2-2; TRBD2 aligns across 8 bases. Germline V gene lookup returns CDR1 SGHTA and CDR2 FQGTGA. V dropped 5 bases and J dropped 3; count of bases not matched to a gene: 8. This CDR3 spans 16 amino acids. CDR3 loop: CASSPIGGEDTGELFF. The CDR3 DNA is TGTGCCAGCAGCCCCATCGGGGGGGAAGACACCGGGGAGCTGTTTTTT.

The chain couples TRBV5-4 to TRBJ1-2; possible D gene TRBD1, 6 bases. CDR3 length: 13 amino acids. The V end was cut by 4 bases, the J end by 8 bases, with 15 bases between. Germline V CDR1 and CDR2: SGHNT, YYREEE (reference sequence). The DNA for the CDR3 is TGTGCCAGCAGCGTAGGTCAGGGGAGCGGCTACACCTTC. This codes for CASSVGQGSGYTF.

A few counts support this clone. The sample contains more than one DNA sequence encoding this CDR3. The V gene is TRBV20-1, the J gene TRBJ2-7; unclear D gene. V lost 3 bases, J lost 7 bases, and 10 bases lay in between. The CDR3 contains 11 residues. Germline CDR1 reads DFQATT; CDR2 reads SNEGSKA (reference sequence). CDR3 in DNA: TGCAGTGCTAGGTCCGGTCATGAGCAGTACTTC. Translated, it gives CSARSGHEQYF.

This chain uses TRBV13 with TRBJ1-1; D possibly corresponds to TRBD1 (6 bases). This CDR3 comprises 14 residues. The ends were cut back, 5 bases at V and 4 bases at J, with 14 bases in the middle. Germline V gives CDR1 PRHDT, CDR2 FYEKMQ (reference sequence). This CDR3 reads CASSTGGAGTEAFF. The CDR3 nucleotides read TGTGCCAGCAGCACGGGGGGCGCCGGCACTGAAGCTTTCTTT.

The DNA for the CDR3 is TGCGCCAGCAGCTTGATGGCTAGCGGGAGCCACAATGAGCAGTTCTTC. Its translation: CASSLMASGSHNEQFF. V usage is TRBV5-1 and J usage is TRBJ2-1, with TRBD2 matching 10 bases. This CDR3 comprises 16 residues. Trimming removed 1 base from V and 5 bases from J; junction bases left unmatched: 6. Germline V CDR1 and CDR2: SGHRS, YFSETQ.

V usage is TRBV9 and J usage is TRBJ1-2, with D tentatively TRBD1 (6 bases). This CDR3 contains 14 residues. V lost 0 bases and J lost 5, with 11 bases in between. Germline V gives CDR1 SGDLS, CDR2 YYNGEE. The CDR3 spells CASSVVEQGYGYTF. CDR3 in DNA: TGTGCCAGCAGCGTAGTCGAACAGGGATATGGCTACACCTTC. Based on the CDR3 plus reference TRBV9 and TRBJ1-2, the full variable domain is DSGVTQTPKHLITATGQRVTLRCSPRSGDLSVYWYQQSLDQGLQFLIQYYNGEERAKGNILERFSAQQFPDLHSELNLSSLELGDSALYFCASSVVEQGYGYTFGSGTRLTVV.

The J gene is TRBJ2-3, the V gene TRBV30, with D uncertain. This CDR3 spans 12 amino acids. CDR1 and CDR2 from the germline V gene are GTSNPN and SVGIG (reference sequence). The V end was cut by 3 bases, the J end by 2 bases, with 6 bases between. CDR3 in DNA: TGTGCCTGGAGCACTTTCACAGATACGCAGTATTTT. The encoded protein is CAWSTFTDTQYF. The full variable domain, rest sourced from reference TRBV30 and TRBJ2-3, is SQTIHQWPATLVQPVGSPLSLECTVEGTSNPNLYWYRQAAGRGLQLLFYSVGIGQISSEVPQNLSASRPQDRQFILSSKKLLLSDSGFYLCAWSTFTDTQYFGPGTRLTVL.

For the CDR3, the DNA is TGTGCCAGCAGGAGTAATCCGGGACTAGGGGCAAAAGAGCAGTTCTTC. It encodes CASRSNPGLGAKEQFF. The chain recombines TRBV7-9 with TRBJ2-1, with 8 bases identical to TRBD2. This CDR3 spans 16 amino acids. Germline V gene sequence: CDR1 SEHNR, CDR2 FQNEAQ (reference sequence). The V segment lost 6 bases and the J segment 10 bases; nucleotides outside the gene matches: 17.

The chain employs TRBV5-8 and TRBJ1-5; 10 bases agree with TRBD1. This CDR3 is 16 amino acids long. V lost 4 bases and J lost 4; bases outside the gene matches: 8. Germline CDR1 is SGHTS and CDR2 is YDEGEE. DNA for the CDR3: TGTGCCAGCAGCCGAGGGACAGGGGAAGGGAATCAGCCCCAGCATTTT. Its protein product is CASSRGTGEGNQPQHF.

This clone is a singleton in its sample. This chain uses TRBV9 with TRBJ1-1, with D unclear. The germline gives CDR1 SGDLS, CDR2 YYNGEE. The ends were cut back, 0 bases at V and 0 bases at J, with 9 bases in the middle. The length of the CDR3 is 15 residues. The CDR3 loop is CASSVGGTLNTEAFF. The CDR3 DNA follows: TGTGCCAGCAGCGTAGGCGGCACTTTGAACACTGAAGCTTTCTTT. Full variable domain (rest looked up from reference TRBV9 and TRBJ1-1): DSGVTQTPKHLITATGQRVTLRCSPRSGDLSVYWYQQSLDQGLQFLIQYYNGEERAKGNILERFSAQQFPDLHSELNLSSLELGDSALYFCASSVGGTLNTEAFFGQGTRLTVV.

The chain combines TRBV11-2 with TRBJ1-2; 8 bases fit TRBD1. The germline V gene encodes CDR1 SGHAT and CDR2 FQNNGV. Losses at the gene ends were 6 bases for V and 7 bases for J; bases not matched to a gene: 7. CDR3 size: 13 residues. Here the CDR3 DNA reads TGTGCCAGCAGAAGGACAGGGTTGGGTGGCTACACCTTC. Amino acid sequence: CASRRTGLGGYTF.

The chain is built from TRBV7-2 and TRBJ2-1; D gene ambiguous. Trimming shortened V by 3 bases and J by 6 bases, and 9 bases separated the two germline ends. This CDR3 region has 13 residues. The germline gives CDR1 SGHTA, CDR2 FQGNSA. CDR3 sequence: CASSFRTPNEQFF. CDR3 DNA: TGTGCCAGCAGCTTTCGAACACCCAATGAGCAGTTCTTC.

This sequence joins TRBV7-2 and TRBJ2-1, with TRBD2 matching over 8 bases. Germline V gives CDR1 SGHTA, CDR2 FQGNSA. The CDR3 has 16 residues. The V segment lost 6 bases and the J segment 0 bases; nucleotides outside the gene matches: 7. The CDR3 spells CASRSGLASSYNEQFF. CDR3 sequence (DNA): TGTGCCAGCAGATCCGGACTAGCCAGCTCCTACAATGAGCAGTTCTTC.

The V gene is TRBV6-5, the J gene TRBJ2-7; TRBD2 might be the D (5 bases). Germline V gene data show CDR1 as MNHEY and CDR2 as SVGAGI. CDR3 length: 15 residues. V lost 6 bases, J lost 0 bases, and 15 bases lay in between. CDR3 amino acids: CASRPASKSSYEQYF. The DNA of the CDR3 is TGTGCCAGCAGGCCTGCTAGCAAAAGCTCCTACGAGCAGTACTTC.

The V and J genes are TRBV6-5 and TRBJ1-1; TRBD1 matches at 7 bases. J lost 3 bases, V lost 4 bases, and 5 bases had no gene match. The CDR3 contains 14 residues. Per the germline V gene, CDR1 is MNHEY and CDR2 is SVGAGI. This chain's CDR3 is CASSSRTGDTEAFF. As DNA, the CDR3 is TGTGCCAGCAGTTCCCGGACAGGCGACACTGAAGCTTTCTTT.

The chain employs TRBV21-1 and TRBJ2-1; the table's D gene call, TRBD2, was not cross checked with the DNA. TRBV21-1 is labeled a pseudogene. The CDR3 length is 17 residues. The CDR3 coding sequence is TGTGCCAGCAGCAAAGAGCGGGAGGGTGCGGGTTACAATGAGCAGTTCTTC. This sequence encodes CASSKEREGAGYNEQFF.

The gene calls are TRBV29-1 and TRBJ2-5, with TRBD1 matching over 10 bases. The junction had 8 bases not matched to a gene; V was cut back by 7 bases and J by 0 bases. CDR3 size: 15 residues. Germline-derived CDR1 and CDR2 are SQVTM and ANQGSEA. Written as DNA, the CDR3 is TGCAGCGCCCCGGGACAGGGGCTAAACCAAGAGACCCAGTACTTC. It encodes CSAPGQGLNQETQYF.

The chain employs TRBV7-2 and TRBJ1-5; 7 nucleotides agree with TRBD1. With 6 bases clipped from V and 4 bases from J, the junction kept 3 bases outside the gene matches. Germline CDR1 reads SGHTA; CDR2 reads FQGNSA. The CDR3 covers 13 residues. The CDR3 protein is CASRSTGNQPQHF. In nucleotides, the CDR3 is TGTGCCAGCAGGTCGACAGGGAATCAGCCCCAGCATTTT.

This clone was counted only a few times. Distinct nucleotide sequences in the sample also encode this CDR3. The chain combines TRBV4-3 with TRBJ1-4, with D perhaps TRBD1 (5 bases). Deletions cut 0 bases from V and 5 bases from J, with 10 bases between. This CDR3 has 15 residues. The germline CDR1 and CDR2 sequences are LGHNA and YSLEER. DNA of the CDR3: TGCGCCAGCAGCCAAGAAGGTCAGGGAAATGAAAAACTGTTTTTT. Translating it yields CASSQEGQGNEKLFF.